Below, one TCR beta chain is given with its context. What it binds is unknown. Sequencing was performed with immunoSEQ multiplex PCR; in TCRdb, only in-frame clones are kept and a portion is missing. The sample shows around 150,000 clones, approximately 90% of them seen only once. The record originates from a study of T cell responses to AZD1222 COVID-19 vaccine. The wider study: Doses given second, at about 4 or about 12 weeks, were pooled.

Overall study results and limits: Spike-specific TCR breadth and depth went up after people got two AZD1222 doses. Donors were chiefly white British, with a greater number of females, and clonal diversity was perhaps underestimated.

Germline CDR1 is SNHLY and CDR2 is FYNNEI. Trimming cost V 6 bases and J 5 bases; bases outside gene matches: 9. The CDR3 extends over 15 amino acids. The rearrangement joins TRBV2 to TRBJ2-5, with TRBD1 matching over 10 bases. The sample was peripheral blood, taken on day 0 of AZD1222 vaccination. The origin of this receptor is an adult in good health. CDR3 region: CASRGRQGAKETQYF. CDR3 in DNA: TGTGCCAGCAGGGGAAGACAGGGGGCGAAGGAGACCCAGTACTTC.